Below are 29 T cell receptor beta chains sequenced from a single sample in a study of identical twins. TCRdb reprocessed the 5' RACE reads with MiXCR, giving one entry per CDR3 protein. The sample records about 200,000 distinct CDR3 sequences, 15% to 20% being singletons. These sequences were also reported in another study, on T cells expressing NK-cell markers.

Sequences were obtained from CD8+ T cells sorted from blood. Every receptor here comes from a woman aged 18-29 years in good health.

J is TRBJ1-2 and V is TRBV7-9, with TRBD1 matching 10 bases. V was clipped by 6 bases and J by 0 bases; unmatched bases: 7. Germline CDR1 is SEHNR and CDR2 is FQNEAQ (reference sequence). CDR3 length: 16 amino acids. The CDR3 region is CASRRDRGDTNYGYTF. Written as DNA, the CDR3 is TGTGCCAGCAGACGGGACAGGGGCGATACTAACTATGGCTACACCTTC.

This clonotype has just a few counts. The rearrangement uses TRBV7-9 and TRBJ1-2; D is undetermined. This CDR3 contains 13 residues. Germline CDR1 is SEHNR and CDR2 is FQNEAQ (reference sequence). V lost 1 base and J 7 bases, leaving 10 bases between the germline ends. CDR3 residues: CASSLGGLSGYTF. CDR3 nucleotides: TGTGCCAGCAGCTTAGGAGGACTTTCTGGCTACACCTTC.

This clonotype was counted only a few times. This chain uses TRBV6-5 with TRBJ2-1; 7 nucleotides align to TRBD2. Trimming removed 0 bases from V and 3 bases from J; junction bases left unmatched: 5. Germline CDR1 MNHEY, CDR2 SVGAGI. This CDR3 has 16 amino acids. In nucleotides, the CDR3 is TGTGCCAGCAGTTACTCGCCTCGGGAGGACTACAATGAGCAGTTCTTC. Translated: CASSYSPREDYNEQFF.

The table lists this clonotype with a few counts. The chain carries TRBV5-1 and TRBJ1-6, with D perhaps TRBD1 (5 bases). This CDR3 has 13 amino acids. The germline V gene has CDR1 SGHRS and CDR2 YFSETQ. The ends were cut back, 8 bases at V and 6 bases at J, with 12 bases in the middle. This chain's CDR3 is CASCGDGNSPLHF. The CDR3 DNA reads TGCGCCAGTTGTGGGGACGGTAATTCACCCCTCCACTTT. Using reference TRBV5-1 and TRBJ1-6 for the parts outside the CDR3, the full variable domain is KAGVTQTPRYLIKTRGQQVTLSCSPISGHRSVSWYQQTPGQGLQFLFEYFSETQRNKGNFPGRFSGRQFSNSRSEMNVSTLELGDSALYLCASCGDGNSPLHFGNGTRLTVT.

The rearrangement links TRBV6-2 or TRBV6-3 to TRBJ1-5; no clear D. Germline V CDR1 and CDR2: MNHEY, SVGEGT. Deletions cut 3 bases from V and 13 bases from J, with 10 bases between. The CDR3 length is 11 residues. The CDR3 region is CASSYREPQHF. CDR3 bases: TGTGCCAGCAGTTATCGAGAACCACAGCATTTT.

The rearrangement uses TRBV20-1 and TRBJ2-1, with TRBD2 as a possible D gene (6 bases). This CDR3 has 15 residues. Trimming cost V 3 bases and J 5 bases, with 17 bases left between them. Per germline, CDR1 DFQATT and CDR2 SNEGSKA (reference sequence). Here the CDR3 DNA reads TGCAGTGCTAGGGGGGACTTCCTAACCAACAATGAGCAGTTCTTC. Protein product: CSARGDFLTNNEQFF.

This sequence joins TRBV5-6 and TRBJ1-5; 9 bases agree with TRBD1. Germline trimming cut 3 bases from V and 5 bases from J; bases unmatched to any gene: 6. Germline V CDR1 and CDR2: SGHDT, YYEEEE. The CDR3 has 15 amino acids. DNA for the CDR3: TGTGCCAGCAGCTCACTTACAGGGGGCGATCAGCCCCAGCATTTT. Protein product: CASSSLTGGDQPQHF.

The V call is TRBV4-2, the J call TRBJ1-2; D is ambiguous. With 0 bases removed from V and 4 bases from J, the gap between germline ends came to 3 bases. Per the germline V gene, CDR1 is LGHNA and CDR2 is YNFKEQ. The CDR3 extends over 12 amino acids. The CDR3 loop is CASSQEPYGYTF. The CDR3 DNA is TGTGCCAGCAGCCAAGAACCCTATGGCTACACCTTC.

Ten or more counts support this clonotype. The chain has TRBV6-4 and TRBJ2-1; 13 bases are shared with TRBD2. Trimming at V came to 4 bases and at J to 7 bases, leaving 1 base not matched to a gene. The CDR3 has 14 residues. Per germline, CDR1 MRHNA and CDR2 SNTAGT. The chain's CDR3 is CASSGLAGGNEQFF. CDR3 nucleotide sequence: TGTGCCAGCAGTGGACTAGCGGGGGGAAATGAGCAGTTCTTC.

CDR3 sequence (DNA): TGTGCCAGCAGCGGGGTCGGCGACGGCTACGAGCAGTACTTC. Encoded protein: CASSGVGDGYEQYF. J is TRBJ2-7 and V is TRBV9; D unclear. V dropped 3 bases and J dropped 3 bases, with 13 bases sitting between them. The CDR3 is made up of 14 amino acids. From germline, CDR1 is SGDLS and CDR2 YYNGEE.

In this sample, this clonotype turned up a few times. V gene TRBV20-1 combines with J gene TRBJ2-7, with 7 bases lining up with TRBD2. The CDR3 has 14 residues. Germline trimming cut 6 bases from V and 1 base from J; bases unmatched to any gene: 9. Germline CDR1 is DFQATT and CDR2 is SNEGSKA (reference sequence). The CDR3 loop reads CSAVQSGGSYEQYF. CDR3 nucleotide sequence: TGCAGTGCGGTGCAATCGGGGGGTTCCTACGAGCAGTACTTC.

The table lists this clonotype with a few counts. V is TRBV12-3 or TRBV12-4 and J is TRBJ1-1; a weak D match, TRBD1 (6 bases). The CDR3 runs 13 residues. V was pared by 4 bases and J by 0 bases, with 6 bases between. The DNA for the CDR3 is TGTGCCAGCAGTTGGACAGTGAACACTGAAGCTTTCTTT. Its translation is CASSWTVNTEAFF.

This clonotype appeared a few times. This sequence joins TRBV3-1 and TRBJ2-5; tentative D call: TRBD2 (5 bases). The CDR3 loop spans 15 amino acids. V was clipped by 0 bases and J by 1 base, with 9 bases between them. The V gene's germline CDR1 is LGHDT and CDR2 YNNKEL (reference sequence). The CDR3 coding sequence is TGTGCCAGCAGCCAAGAAAGCGGATTCCAAGAGACCCAGTACTTC. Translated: CASSQESGFQETQYF.

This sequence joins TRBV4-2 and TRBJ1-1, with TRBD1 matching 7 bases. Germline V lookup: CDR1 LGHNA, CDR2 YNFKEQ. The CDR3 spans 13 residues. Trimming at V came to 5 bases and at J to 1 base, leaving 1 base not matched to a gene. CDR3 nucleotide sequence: TGTGCCAGCAGCACAGGGGCGAACACTGAAGCTTTCTTT. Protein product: CASSTGANTEAFF.

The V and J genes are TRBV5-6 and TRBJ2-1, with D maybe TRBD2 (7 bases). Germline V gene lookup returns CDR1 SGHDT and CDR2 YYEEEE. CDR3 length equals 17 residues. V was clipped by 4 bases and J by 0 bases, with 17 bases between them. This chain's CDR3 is CASSVGAGASSYNEQFF. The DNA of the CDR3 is TGTGCCAGCAGCGTAGGCGCGGGGGCGAGCTCCTACAATGAGCAGTTCTTC. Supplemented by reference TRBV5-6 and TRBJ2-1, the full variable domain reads DAGVTQSPTHLIKTRGQQVTLRCSPKSGHDTVSWYQQALGQGPQFIFQYYEEEERQRGNFPDRFSGHQFPNYSSELNVNALLLGDSALYLCASSVGAGASSYNEQFFGPGTRLTVL.

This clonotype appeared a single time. The CDR3 DNA is TGTGCCAGCAGCCAAGATCTTGGGCCCGGGGAGCTGTTTTTT. Protein product: CASSQDLGPGELFF. The rearrangement links TRBV3-1 to TRBJ2-2; D unclear. The CDR3 totals 14 residues. Germline V lookup: CDR1 LGHDT, CDR2 YNNKEL (reference sequence). The V and J ends lost 0 bases and 6 bases respectively, with 8 bases between them.

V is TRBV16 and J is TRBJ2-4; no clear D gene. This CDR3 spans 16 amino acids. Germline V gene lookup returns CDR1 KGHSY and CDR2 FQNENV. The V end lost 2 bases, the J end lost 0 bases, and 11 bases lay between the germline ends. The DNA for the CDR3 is TGTGCCAGCAGCCAAGTACGGGCTCGAGCCAAAAACATTCAGTACTTC. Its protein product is CASSQVRARAKNIQYF.

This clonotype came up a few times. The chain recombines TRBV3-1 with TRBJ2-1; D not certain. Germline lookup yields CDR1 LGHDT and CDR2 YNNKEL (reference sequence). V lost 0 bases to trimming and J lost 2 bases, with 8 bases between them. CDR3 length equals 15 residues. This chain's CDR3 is CASSQDDEAYNEQFF. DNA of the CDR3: TGTGCCAGCAGCCAAGATGATGAAGCCTACAATGAGCAGTTCTTC.

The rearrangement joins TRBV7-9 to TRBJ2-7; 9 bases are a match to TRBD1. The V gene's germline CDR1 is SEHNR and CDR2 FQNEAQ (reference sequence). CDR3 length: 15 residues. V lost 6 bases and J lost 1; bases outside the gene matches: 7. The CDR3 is CASSKTGQGSYEQYF. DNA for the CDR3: TGTGCCAGCAGTAAAACCGGACAGGGGTCCTACGAGCAGTACTTC. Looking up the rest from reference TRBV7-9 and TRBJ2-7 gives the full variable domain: DTGVSQNPRHKITKRGQNVTFRCDPISEHNRLYWYRQTLGQGPEFLTYFQNEAQLEKSRLLSDRFSAERPKGSFSTLEIQRTEQGDSAMYLCASSKTGQGSYEQYFGPGTRLTVT.

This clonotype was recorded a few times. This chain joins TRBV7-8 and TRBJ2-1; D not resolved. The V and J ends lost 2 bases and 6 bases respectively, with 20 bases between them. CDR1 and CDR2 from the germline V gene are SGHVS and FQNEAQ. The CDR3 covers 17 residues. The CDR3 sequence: CASSLQSWILGFNEQFF. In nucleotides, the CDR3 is TGTGCCAGCAGCTTACAGTCATGGATCTTAGGGTTCAATGAGCAGTTCTTC.

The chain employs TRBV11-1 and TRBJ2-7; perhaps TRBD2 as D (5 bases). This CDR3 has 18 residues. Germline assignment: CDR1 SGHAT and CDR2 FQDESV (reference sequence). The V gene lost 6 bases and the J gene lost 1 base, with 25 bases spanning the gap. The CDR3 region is CASSSTPGTEESSYEQYF. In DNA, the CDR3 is TGTGCCAGCAGTTCAACCCCGGGAACCGAGGAATCTTCCTACGAGCAGTACTTC.

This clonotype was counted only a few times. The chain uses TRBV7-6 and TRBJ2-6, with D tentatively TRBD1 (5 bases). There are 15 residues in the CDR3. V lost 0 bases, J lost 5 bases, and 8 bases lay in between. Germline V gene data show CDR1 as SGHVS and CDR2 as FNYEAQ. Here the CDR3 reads CASSLARVRANVLTF. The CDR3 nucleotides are TGTGCCAGCAGCTTAGCCAGGGTTCGGGCCAACGTCCTGACTTTC.

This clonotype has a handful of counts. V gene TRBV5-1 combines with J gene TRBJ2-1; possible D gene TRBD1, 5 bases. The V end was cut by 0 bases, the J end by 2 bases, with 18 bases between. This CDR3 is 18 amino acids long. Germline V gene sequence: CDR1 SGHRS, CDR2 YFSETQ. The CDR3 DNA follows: TGCGCCAGCAGCTTGGGCCAGGGTCCGCTTAGTCCCTACAATGAGCAGTTCTTC. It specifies CASSLGQGPLSPYNEQFF. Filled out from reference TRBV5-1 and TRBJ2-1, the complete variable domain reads KAGVTQTPRYLIKTRGQQVTLSCSPISGHRSVSWYQQTPGQGLQFLFEYFSETQRNKGNFPGRFSGRQFSNSRSEMNVSTLELGDSALYLCASSLGQGPLSPYNEQFFGPGTRLTVL.

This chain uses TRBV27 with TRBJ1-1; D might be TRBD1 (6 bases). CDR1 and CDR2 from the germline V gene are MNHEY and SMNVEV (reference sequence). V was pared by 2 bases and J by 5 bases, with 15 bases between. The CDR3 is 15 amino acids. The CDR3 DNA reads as TGTGCCAGCAGTTTAACCCCGCGAGGGGGGACTGAAGCTTTCTTT. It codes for CASSLTPRGGTEAFF.

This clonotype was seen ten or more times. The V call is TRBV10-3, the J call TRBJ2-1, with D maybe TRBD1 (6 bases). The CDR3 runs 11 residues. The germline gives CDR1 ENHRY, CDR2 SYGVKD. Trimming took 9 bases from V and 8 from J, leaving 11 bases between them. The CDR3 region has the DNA TGTGCCATTCGGACAGATGATGAGCAGTTCTTC. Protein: CAIRTDDEQFF.

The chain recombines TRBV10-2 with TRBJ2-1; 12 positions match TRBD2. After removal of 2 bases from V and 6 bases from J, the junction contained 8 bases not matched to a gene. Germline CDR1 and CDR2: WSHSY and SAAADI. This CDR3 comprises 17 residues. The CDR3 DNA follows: TGCGCCAGCAGTGAGAGGACTAGCGGGATAGGGGCCAATGAGCAGTTCTTC. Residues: CASSERTSGIGANEQFF.

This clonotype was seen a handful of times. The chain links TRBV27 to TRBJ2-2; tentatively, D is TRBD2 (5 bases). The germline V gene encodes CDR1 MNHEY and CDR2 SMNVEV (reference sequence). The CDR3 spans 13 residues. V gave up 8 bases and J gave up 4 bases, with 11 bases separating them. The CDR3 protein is CASSQRFTGELFF. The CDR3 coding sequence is TGTGCCAGCTCACAGCGGTTCACCGGGGAGCTGTTTTTT.

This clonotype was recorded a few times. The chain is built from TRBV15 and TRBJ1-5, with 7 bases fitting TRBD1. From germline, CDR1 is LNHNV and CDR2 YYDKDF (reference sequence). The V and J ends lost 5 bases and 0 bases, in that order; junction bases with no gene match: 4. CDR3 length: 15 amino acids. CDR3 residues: CATSWGQISNQPQHF. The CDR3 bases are TGTGCCACCAGCTGGGGACAGATTAGCAATCAGCCCCAGCATTTT.

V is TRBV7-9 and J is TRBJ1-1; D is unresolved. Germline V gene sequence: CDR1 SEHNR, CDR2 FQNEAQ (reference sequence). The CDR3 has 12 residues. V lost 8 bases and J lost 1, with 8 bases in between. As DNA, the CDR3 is TGTGCCAGCCGCTGGTCGAACACTGAAGCTTTCTTT. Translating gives CASRWSNTEAFF. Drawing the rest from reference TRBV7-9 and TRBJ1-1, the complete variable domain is DTGVSQNPRHKITKRGQNVTFRCDPISEHNRLYWYRQTLGQGPEFLTYFQNEAQLEKSRLLSDRFSAERPKGSFSTLEIQRTEQGDSAMYLCASRWSNTEAFFGQGTRLTVV.